This entry lists 9 T cell receptor beta chains sequenced from one sample in a study of blood T cell repertoires in COVID-19. Data came from immunoSEQ multiplex PCR; TCRdb stores just in-frame clones and leaves some out. The sample lists some 130,000 clones, roughly 88% occurring once. The sequencing input was peripheral blood. These TCRs come from a man aged 50-60 years with acute or convalescent COVID-19.

The rearrangement links TRBV27 to TRBJ1-5, with TRBD1 matching 9 bases. CDR3 size: 14 residues. V dropped 8 bases and J dropped 7; count of bases not matched to a gene: 9. Germline V CDR1 and CDR2: MNHEY, SMNVEV (reference sequence). This CDR3 reads CASGRDREGQPQHF. The CDR3 DNA follows: TGTGCCAGCGGCCGGGACAGGGAAGGGCAGCCCCAGCATTTT.

The V call is TRBV7-9, the J call TRBJ1-1; D remains ambiguous. The CDR3 loop spans 14 amino acids. The V gene lost 5 bases and the J gene lost 2 bases, with 12 bases spanning the gap. Per the germline V gene, CDR1 is SEHNR and CDR2 is FQNEAQ (reference sequence). CDR3 sequence: CASSQAGRNTEAFF. CDR3 in DNA: TGTGCCAGCAGCCAAGCTGGGAGAAACACTGAAGCTTTCTTT.

The chain combines TRBV19 with TRBJ1-5; D is perhaps TRBD1 (6 bases). The V and J ends lost 9 bases and 2 bases respectively, with 14 bases between them. CDR1 LNHDA and CDR2 SQIVND come from the germline V gene (reference sequence). CDR3 size: 14 residues. The CDR3 region is CASGQLIRNQPQHF. The CDR3 nucleotides are TGTGCCAGCGGACAGCTCATCCGCAATCAGCCCCAGCATTTT.

This rearrangement joins TRBV19 to TRBJ1-1; 7 nucleotides align to TRBD1. The CDR3 loop spans 15 amino acids. Germline V gene lookup returns CDR1 LNHDA and CDR2 SQIVND (reference sequence). V was clipped by 2 bases and J by 6 bases; unmatched bases: 9. The CDR3 protein is CASSISLDRVAEAFF. CDR3 sequence (DNA): TGTGCCAGTAGTATAAGCCTCGACAGGGTGGCTGAAGCTTTCTTT.

The chain is built from TRBV5-1 and TRBJ2-2, with D perhaps TRBD2 (6 bases). Germline V lookup: CDR1 SGHRS, CDR2 YFSETQ. V was clipped by 1 base and J by 5 bases, with 9 bases between them. The length of the CDR3 is 14 residues. CDR3 nucleotide sequence: TGCGCCAGCAGCTTGCGGGGGATGACCGGGGAGCTGTTTTTT. This encodes CASSLRGMTGELFF.

This clone appeared once. This chain connects TRBV28 to TRBJ2-7; TRBD1 agrees at 7 bases. The CDR3 totals 13 residues. V gave up 6 bases and J gave up 2 bases; unmatched junction bases: 4. CDR1 MDHEN and CDR2 SYDVKM come from the germline V gene. This CDR3 reads CASRKTGPYEQYF. The CDR3 bases are TGTGCCAGCAGGAAGACAGGGCCCTACGAGCAGTACTTC.

The rearrangement uses TRBV15 and TRBJ2-5; D is ambiguous. The CDR3 runs to 14 residues. With 0 bases removed from V and 1 base from J, the gap between germline ends came to 6 bases. The germline gives CDR1 LNHNV, CDR2 YYDKDF (reference sequence). The CDR3, as DNA: TGTGCCACCAGCAGAGAAGACACCCAAGAGACCCAGTACTTC. It specifies CATSREDTQETQYF.

This rearrangement joins TRBV28 to TRBJ1-3, with D tentatively TRBD1 (5 bases). Deletions cut 2 bases from V and 2 bases from J, with 7 bases between. The CDR3 extends over 14 amino acids. Germline V lookup: CDR1 MDHEN, CDR2 SYDVKM. CDR3 DNA sequence: TGTGCCAGCAGTTTAGGGGGGGCTGGAAACACCATATATTTT. As protein: CASSLGGAGNTIYF.

This chain joins TRBV6-2 or TRBV6-3 and TRBJ1-2, with TRBD1 matching 9 bases. The CDR3 sequence is 14 residues long. Germline V gene lookup returns CDR1 MNHEY and CDR2 SVGEGT. V shed 5 bases and J 5 bases; nucleotides not matched to a gene: 6. The CDR3 coding sequence is TGTGCCAGCAGTACAAGGGACAGGGCTTATGGCTACACCTTC. Translating gives CASSTRDRAYGYTF.